This T cell receptor (beta chain) was documented in a study of control samples from healthy donors and cancer patients. Repertoires were generated with immunoSEQ multiplex PCR, while TCRdb's copy carries only in-frame clones and drops some. This sample has roughly 370,000 clones, with approximately 90% found just once. This receptor was obtained from a man aged 40-50 years with head and neck cancer. Sequenced: PBMCs.

The CDR3 sequence is CASSSGTAETQYF. In DNA, the CDR3 is TGTGCCAGCAGCTCCGGGACAGCGGAGACCCAGTACTTC. The chain couples TRBV13 to TRBJ2-5; 7 bases are a match to TRBD1. CDR3 length equals 13 residues. The ends lost 4 bases at V and 5 bases at J; junction bases unmatched: 4. Looked up from germline, CDR1 is PRHDT and CDR2 is FYEKMQ (reference sequence).